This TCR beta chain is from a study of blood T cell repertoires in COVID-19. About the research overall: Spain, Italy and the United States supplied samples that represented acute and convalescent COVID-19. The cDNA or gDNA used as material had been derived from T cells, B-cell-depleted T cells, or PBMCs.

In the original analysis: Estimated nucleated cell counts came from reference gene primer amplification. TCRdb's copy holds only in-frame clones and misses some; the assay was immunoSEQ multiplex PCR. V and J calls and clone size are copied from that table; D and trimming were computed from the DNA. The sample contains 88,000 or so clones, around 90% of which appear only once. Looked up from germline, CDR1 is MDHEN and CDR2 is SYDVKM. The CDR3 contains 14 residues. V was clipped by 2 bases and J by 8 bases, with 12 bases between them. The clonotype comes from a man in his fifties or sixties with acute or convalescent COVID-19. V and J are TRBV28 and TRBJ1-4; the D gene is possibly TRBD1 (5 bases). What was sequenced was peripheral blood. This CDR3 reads CASSLRGLKEKLFF. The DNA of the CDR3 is TGTGCCAGCAGTTTAAGGGGTCTGAAGGAAAAACTGTTTTTT.